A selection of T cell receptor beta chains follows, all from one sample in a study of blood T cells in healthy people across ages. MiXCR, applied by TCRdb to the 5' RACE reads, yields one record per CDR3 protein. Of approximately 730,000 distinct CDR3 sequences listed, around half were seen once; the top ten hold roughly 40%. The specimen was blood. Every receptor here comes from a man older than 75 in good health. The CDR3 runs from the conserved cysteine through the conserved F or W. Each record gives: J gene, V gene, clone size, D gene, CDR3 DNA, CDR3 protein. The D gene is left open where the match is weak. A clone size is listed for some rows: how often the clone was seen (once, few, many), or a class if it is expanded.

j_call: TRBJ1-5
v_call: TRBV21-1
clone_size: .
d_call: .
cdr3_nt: TGTGCCAGCAGCGCTCAGGGGGAGAAGGGCAATCAGCCCCAGCATTTT
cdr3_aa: CASSAQGEKGNQPQHF

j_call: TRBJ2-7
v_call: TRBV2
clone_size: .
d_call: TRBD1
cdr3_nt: TGTGCCAGCAGTTCCGGACAGGGCCGCTCCTACGAGCAGTACTTC
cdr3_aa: CASSSGQGRSYEQYF

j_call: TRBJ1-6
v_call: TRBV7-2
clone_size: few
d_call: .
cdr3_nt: TGTGCCAGCAGCTTCTACGGGCAGGGAAATTCACCCCTCCACTTT
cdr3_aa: CASSFYGQGNSPLHF

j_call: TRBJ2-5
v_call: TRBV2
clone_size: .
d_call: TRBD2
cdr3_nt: TGTGCCAGCAGTGGCTACGGGACTAGCGGGATAGAGACCCAGTACTTC
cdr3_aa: CASSGYGTSGIETQYF

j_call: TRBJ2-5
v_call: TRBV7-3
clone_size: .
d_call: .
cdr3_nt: TGTGCCAGCAGCCCCGGGAGTAGGAGGCAAGAGACCCAGTACTTC
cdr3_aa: CASSPGSRRQETQYF

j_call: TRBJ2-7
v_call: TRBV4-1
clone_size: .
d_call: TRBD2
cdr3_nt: TGCGCCAGCAGCCGTGGGACTAGCGATTACCACGAGCAGTACTTC
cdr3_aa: CASSRGTSDYHEQYF

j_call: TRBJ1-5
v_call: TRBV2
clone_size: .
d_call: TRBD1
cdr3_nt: TGTGCCAGCAGTCTCCTACAGGGGGCTGGCCAGCCCCAGCATTTT
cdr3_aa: CASSLLQGAGQPQHF

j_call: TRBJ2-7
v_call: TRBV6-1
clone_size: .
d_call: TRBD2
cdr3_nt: TGTGCCACATGGGGCGGCGCGGGAGGGGTATACGAGCAGTACTTC
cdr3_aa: CATWGGAGGVYEQYF

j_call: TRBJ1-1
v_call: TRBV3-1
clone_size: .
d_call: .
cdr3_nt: TGTGCCAGCAGCCAAGGCAGGCGGGGGACTGAAGCTTTCTTT
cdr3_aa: CASSQGRRGTEAFF

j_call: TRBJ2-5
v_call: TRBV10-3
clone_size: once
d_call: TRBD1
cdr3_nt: TGTGCCATCAGCGCCACAGGGGACAGTCAGCAGTACTTC
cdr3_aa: CAISATGDSQQYF

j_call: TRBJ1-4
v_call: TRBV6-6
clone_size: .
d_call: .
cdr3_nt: TGTGCCAGCATTCCAACAGGGAGGAATGAAAAACTGTTTTTT
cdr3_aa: CASIPTGRNEKLFF

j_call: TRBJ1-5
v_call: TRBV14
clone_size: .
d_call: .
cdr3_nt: TGTGCCAGCAGCCCAGATGGGATTCAGCCCCAGCATTTT
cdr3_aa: CASSPDGIQPQHF

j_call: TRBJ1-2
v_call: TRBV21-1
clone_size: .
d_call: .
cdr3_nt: TGTGCCAGCAGCTTTGAACCCTATGGCTACACCTTC
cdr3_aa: CASSFEPYGYTF

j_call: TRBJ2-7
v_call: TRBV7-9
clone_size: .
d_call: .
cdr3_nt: TGTGCCAGCAGCAACCGGGACGGACCCTACGAGCAGTACTTC
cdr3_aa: CASSNRDGPYEQYF

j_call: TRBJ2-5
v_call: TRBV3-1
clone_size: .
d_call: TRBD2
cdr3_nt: TGTGCCAGCAGCCAATTAGCGGGGCAAGAGACCCAGTACTTC
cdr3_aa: CASSQLAGQETQYF

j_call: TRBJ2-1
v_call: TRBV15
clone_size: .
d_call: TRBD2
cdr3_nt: TGTGCCACCAGCAGAGCCAGTGGACTAGCGGGGGACGAGCAGTTCTTC
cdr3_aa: CATSRASGLAGDEQFF

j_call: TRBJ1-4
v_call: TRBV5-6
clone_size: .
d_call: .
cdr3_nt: TGTGCCAGCAGCTTCGGTTCAACTAATGAAAAACTGTTTTTT
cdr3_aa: CASSFGSTNEKLFF

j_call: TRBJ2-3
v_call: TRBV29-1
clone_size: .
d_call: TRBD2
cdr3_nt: TGCAGCGTTGATGGCGTGGGACTAGCGAGTTCAGATACGCAGTATTTT
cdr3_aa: CSVDGVGLASSDTQYF

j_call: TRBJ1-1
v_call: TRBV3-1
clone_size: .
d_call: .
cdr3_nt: TGTGCCAGCAGCCAAGTGATGGGCGACACTGAAGCTTTCTTT
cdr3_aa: CASSQVMGDTEAFF

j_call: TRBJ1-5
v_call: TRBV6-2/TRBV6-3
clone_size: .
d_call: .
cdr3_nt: TGTGCCAGCAATAATCAGCCCCAGCATTTT
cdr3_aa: CASNNQPQHF

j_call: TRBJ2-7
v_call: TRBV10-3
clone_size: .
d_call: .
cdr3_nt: TGTGCCATCAGTGAGGTGGACGGGAGCTCCTACGAGCAGTACTTC
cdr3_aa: CAISEVDGSSYEQYF

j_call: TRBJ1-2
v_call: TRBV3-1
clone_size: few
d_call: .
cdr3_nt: TGTGCCAGCAGCCATGCCCAAACAGTAGGCGGCTACACCTTC
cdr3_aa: CASSHAQTVGGYTF

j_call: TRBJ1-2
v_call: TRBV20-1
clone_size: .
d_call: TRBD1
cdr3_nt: TGCAGTGCTAGTCCTGACAGGGAAGTACCTGGCTACACCTTC
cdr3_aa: CSASPDREVPGYTF

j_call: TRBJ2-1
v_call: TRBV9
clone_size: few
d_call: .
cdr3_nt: TGTGCCAGCAGCGTAGATGACAATGAGCAGTTCTTC
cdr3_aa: CASSVDDNEQFF

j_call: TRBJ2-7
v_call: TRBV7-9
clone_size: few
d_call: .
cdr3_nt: TGTGCCAGCAGCCAATCGAAGGGCCACGAGCAGTACTTC
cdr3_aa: CASSQSKGHEQYF

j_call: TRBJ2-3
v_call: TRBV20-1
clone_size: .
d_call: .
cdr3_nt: TGCAGTGCTAGAGACCCAGTCGGGGGCGGCACAGATACGCAGTATTTT
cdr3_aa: CSARDPVGGGTDTQYF

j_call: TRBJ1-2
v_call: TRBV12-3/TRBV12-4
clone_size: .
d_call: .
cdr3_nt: TGTGCCAGCAGCCCCCTTATGGGGGTAAGTGATAACTATGGCTGCACCTTC
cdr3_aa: CASSPLMGVSDNYGCTF

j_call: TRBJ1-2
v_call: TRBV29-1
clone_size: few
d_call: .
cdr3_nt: TGCAGCGTTGAAGACCCCGAGGACTATGGCTACACCTTC
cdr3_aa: CSVEDPEDYGYTF

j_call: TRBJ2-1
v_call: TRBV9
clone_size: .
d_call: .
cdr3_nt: TGTGCCAGCAGCGTAGCAGGCGGAATAGCTGTCGGATTGGATGAGCAGTTCTTC
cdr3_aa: CASSVAGGIAVGLDEQFF